This T cell receptor beta chain was found in a study of blood T cell repertoires in COVID-19. The wider study: Both acute and convalescent COVID-19 samples were obtained from the United States, Italy and Spain. T cells, B-cell-depleted T cells, or PBMCs supplied cDNA or gDNA.

The CDR3 loop spans 15 amino acids. The ends were cut back, 6 bases at V and 4 bases at J, with 16 bases in the middle. In germline, CDR1 is MNHEY, CDR2 SVGAGI. Original processing notes: Using reference gene primer amplification, nucleated cell counts were estimated. The method was immunoSEQ multiplex PCR; TCRdb's version includes in-frame clones alone and lacks a portion of them. V and J calls and clone size are given by that table; D and trimming were obtained from the DNA. This sample carries 140,000 or so clones, about 91% of them seen once, and the ten largest clones take 0.75% to 0.95%. The receptor was derived from a woman between 45 and 65 years old with acute or convalescent COVID-19. Sequenced material: peripheral blood. The V and J genes are TRBV6-5 and TRBJ1-3; a possible D gene is TRBD1 (5 bases). CDR3 DNA: TGTGCCAGCAGACTATTTCAGGGCCCCGGAAACACCATATATTTT. Amino acids: CASRLFQGPGNTIYF.